A selection of T cell receptor beta chains follows, all from one sample in a study of molecular identifiers for immune sequencing clone quantification. TCRdb fed the PCR reads into MiXCR, producing one record per CDR3 protein. Among roughly 100,000 distinct CDR3 sequences listed, about 35% were seen once. The sample comprised naive CD8+ T cells from blood, with Jurkat cell RNA spiked in. The receptors shown here come from a human donor in good health. Some libraries in this study had Jurkat cell RNA spiked in. Both conserved end residues are part of each CDR3. The D gene is left open where the match is weak. Expanded clones get a size class; other rows say once, few or many, or leave the size out.

D gene	J gene	V gene	clone size	CDR3 DNA	CDR3 protein
TRBD2	TRBJ2-5	TRBV7-8	NA	TGTGCCAGCAGCTTAGAGGGAGGGATAGATAGCGTAGAGACCCAGTACTTC	CASSLEGGIDSVETQYF
NA	TRBJ1-5	TRBV27	NA	TGTGCCAGCAGTTCAGGGTTGGCGGGCAATCAGCCCCAGCATTTT	CASSSGLAGNQPQHF
NA	TRBJ1-5	TRBV28	few	TGTGCCAGCAGTCCACTCCTGACGGGCAGAAGGGGTCAGCCCCAGCATTTT	CASSPLLTGRRGQPQHF
TRBD2	TRBJ2-2	TRBV6-5	few	TGTGCCAGCAGCTATCTAGCGGGAGTAGCCGGGGAGCTGTTTTTT	CASSYLAGVAGELFF
NA	TRBJ1-5	TRBV20-1	NA	TGCAGTGCTAGTGACCTCAATAGCAATCAGCCCCAGCATTTT	CSASDLNSNQPQHF
NA	TRBJ1-4	TRBV28	few	TGTGCCAGCAGTTTAGACTGGCAGGGTAAAAAACTGTTTTTT	CASSLDWQGKKLFF
TRBD2	TRBJ2-3	TRBV23-1	NA	TGCGCCAGCAGTCAATCCGAGGCTCGGCGGGAGGACTCTACAGACACAGATACGCAGTATTTT	CASSQSEARREDSTDTDTQYF
TRBD2	TRBJ2-7	TRBV13	NA	TGTGCCAGCTGCACGACTAGCGGGAGTTCCTACGAGCAGTACTTC	CASCTTSGSSYEQYF
TRBD2	TRBJ2-5	TRBV7-6	few	TGTGCCAGCAGCCATCCGGGACTAGAGGAGACCCAGTACTTC	CASSHPGLEETQYF
TRBD1	TRBJ1-4	TRBV29-1	many	TGCAGCGCCAGGACAGGGGGCGATCATGAAAAACTGTTTTTT	CSARTGGDHEKLFF
TRBD2	TRBJ2-3	TRBV20-1	NA	TGCAGTGCCACCCCGGTGCGGGAGGCAACAGATACGCAGTATTTT	CSATPVREATDTQYF
NA	TRBJ1-5	TRBV27	few	TGTGCCAGCAGTTTTTCAGGGGTGGGTCAGCCCCAGCATTTT	CASSFSGVGQPQHF
NA	TRBJ2-6	TRBV9	NA	TGTGCCAGCAGCGTAAGAGACAGACCGGCTGGGGCCAACGTCCTGACTTTC	CASSVRDRPAGANVLTF
TRBD2	TRBJ2-3	TRBV7-2	NA	TGTGCCAGCAGCTCTCTAGCGGGGTCTAGCACAGATACGCAGTATTTT	CASSSLAGSSTDTQYF
TRBD1	TRBJ2-7	TRBV7-9	NA	TGTGCCAGCAGCTTGAGGGACAGCCCCTACGAGCAGTACTTC	CASSLRDSPYEQYF
NA	TRBJ2-4	TRBV16	many	TGTGCCAGCAGCCAACCAACCCTACAGCTAGCCAAAAACATTCAGTACTTC	CASSQPTLQLAKNIQYF
NA	TRBJ2-7	TRBV7-8	NA	TGTGCCAGCGGCTCCGGACCGTACGAGCAGTACTTC	CASGSGPYEQYF
NA	TRBJ2-1	TRBV11-3	few	TGTGCCAGCAGCCTCGGAGGGAGTTCCTACAATGAGCAGTTCTTC	CASSLGGSSYNEQFF
NA	TRBJ2-2	TRBV12-3/TRBV12-4	few	TGTGCCAGCGAAGTACTCCCGACCGGGGAGCTGTTTTTT	CASEVLPTGELFF
TRBD1	TRBJ2-1	TRBV12-5	few	TGTGCTAGTGGTCAGGGGGTGGTTGAGAATGAGCAGTTCTTC	CASGQGVVENEQFF
NA	TRBJ2-3	TRBV5-6	many	TGTGCCAGCAGCTTACCCTGGACTAGCACAGATACGCAGTATTTT	CASSLPWTSTDTQYF
NA	TRBJ2-6	TRBV7-6	few	TGTGCCAGCAGCTTAGCTGGCTCTGGGGCCAACGTCCTGACTTTC	CASSLAGSGANVLTF